Listed here are 7 T cell receptor beta chains from one sample, sequenced in a study of cytomegalovirus exposure and HLA in healthy donors. Primers included in the PCR were 60 Vbeta and 13 Jbeta primers. Measured with immunoSEQ multiplex PCR; TCRdb has only the in-frame clones, and not every one. The sample includes approximately 100,000 clones, 65% to 80% of them seen just once. What was sequenced was PBMCs. These receptors originate from a woman aged 45-65 years in good health and CMV-seropositive.

The genes are TRBV2 and TRBJ2-1; the match to TRBD1 covers 8 bases. The V segment lost 4 bases and the J segment 9 bases; nucleotides outside the gene matches: 8. This CDR3 is 14 amino acids long. Germline values: CDR1 SNHLY, CDR2 FYNNEI. The CDR3 nucleotides read TGTGCCAGCAGTGGTGACAGGGGAAGTGGTGAGCAGTTCTTC. Residues: CASSGDRGSGEQFF. The variable domain in full, with the rest retrieved from reference TRBV2 and TRBJ2-1, is EPEVTQTPSHQVTQMGQEVILRCVPISNHLYFYWYRQILGQKVEFLVSFYNNEISEKSEIFDDQFSVERPDGSNFTLKIRSTKLEDSAMYFCASSGDRGSGEQFFGPGTRLTVL.

This clone came up a few times. The chain employs TRBV19 and TRBJ1-5, with a possible D match to TRBD1 (5 bases). The V end lost 11 bases, the J end lost 0 bases, and 14 bases lay between the germline ends. CDR1 and CDR2 from the germline V gene are LNHDA and SQIVND (reference sequence). This CDR3 spans 14 amino acids. The CDR3 loop reads CAGGDWVSNQPQHF. DNA for the CDR3: TGTGCCGGAGGGGACTGGGTTAGCAATCAGCCCCAGCATTTT.

The V call is TRBV29-1, the J call TRBJ2-1; D is perhaps TRBD2 (5 bases). V lost 6 bases, J lost 10 bases, and 34 bases lay in between. The CDR3 runs to 18 residues. Germline CDR1 is SQVTM and CDR2 is ANQGSEA. CDR3 residues: CSVMGAVAQARGGREQFF. DNA of the CDR3: TGCAGCGTGATGGGTGCGGTGGCTCAGGCACGGGGTGGCAGGGAGCAGTTCTTC.

The chain uses TRBV2 and TRBJ2-7; unclear D gene. The CDR3 loop spans 14 amino acids. V was pared by 2 bases and J by 5 bases, with 13 bases between. CDR1 SNHLY and CDR2 FYNNEI come from the germline V gene. The CDR3 is CASSEKSRWNEQYF. DNA for the CDR3: TGTGCCAGCAGTGAAAAATCTAGATGGAACGAGCAGTACTTC.

The chain combines TRBV7-9 with TRBJ2-2; no clear D. The CDR3 runs to 13 residues. Per the germline V gene, CDR1 is SEHNR and CDR2 is FQNEAQ (reference sequence). V lost 1 base and J lost 6, with 6 bases in between. CDR3 region: CASSLDGPGELFF. In DNA form, the CDR3 reads TGTGCCAGCAGCTTAGACGGTCCCGGGGAGCTGTTTTTT.

The gene calls are TRBV5-6 and TRBJ1-2, with 10 bases aligning to TRBD1. V trimming: 3 bases; J trimming: 5 bases; junction bases outside the gene matches: 4. The germline gives CDR1 SGHDT, CDR2 YYEEEE. The CDR3 consists of 14 residues. The CDR3 spells CASSSGQGIYGYTF. In nucleotides, the CDR3 is TGTGCCAGCAGCTCGGGACAGGGGATTTATGGCTACACCTTC. The whole variable domain, remainder taken from reference TRBV5-6 and TRBJ1-2, is DAGVTQSPTHLIKTRGQQVTLRCSPKSGHDTVSWYQQALGQGPQFIFQYYEEEERQRGNFPDRFSGHQFPNYSSELNVNALLLGDSALYLCASSSGQGIYGYTFGSGTRLTVV.

The chain carries TRBV30 and TRBJ1-2; 7 positions agree with TRBD1. Germline trimming cut 4 bases from V and 5 bases from J; bases unmatched to any gene: 7. CDR3 size: 13 residues. Germline values: CDR1 GTSNPN, CDR2 SVGIG (reference sequence). CDR3 amino acids: CAWTRDSVYGYTF. The CDR3 nucleotides are TGTGCCTGGACTCGGGACAGTGTATATGGCTACACCTTC.